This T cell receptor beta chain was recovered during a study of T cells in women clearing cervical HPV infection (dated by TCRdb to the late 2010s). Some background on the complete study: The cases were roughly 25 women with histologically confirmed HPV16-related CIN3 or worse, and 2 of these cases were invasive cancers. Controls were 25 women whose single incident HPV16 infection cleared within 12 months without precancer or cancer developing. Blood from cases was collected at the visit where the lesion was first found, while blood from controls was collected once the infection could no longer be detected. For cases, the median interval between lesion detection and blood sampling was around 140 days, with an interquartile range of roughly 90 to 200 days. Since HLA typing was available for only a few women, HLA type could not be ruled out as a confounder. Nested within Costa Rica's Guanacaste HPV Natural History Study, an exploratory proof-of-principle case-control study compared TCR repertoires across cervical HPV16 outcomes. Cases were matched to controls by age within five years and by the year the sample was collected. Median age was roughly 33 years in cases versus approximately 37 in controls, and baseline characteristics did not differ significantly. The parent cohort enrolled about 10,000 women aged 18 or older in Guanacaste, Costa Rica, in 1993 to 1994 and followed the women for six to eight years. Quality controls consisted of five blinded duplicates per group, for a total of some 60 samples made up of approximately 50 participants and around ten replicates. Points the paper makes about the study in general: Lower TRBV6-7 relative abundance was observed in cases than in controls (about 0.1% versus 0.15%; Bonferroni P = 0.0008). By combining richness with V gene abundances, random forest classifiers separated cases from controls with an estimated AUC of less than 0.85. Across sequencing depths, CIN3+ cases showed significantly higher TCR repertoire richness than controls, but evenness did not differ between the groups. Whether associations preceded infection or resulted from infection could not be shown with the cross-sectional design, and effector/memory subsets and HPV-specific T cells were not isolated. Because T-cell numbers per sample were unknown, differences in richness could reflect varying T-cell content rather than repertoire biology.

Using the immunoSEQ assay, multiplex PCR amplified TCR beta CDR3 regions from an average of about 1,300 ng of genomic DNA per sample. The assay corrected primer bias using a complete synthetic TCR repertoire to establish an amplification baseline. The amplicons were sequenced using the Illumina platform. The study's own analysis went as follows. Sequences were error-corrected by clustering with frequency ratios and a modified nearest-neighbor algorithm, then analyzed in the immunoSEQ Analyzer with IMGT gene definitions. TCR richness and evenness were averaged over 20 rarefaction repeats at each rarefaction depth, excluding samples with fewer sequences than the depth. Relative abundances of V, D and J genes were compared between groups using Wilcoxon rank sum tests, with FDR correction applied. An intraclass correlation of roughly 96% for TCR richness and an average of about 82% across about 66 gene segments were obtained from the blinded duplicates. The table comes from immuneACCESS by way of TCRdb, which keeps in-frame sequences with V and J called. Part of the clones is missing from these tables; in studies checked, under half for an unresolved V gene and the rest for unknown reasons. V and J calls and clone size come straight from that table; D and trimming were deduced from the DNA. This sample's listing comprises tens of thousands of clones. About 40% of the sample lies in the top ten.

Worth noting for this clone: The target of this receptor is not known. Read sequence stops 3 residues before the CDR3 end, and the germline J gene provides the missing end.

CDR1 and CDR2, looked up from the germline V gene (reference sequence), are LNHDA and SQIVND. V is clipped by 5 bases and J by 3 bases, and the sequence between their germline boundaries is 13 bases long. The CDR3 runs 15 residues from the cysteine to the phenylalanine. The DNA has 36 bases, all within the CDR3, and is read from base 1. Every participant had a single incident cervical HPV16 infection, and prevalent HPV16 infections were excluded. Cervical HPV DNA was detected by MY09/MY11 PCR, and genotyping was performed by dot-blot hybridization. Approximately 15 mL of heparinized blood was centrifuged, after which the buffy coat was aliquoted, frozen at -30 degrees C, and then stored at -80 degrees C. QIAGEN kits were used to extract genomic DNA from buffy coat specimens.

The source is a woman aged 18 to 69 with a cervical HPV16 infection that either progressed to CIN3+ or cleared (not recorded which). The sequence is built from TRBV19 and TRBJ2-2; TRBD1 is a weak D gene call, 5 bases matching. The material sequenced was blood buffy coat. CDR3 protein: CASSPRAGYTGELFF. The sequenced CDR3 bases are TGTGCCAGTAGTCCTAGGGCAGGGTACACCGGGGAG.